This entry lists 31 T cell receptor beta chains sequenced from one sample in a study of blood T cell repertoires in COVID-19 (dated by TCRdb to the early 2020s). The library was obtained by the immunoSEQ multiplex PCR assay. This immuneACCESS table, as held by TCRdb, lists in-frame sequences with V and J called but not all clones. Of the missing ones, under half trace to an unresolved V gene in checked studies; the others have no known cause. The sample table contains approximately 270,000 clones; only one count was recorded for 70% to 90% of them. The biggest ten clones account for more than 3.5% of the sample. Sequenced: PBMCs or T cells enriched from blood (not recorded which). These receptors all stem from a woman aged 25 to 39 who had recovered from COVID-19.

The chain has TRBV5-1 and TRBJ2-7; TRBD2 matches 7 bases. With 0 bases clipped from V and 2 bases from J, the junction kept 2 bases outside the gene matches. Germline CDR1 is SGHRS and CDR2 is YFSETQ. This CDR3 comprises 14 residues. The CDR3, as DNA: TGCGCCAGCAGCTTGGCCGCGGGGGCCTACGAGCAGTACTTC. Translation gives CASSLAAGAYEQYF.

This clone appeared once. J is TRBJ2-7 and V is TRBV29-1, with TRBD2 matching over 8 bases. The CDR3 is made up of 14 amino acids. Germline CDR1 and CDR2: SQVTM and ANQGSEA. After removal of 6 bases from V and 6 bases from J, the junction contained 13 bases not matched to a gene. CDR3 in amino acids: CSVVGLVEVGEQYF. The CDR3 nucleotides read TGCAGCGTCGTGGGACTAGTGGAGGTTGGCGAGCAGTACTTC.

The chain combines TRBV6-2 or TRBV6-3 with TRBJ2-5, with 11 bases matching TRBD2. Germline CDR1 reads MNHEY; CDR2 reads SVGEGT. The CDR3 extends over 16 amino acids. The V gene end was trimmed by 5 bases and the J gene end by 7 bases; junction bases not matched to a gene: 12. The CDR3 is CASSASGTSGARTQYF. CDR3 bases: TGTGCCAGCAGTGCATCCGGGACTAGCGGCGCGAGGACCCAGTACTTC.

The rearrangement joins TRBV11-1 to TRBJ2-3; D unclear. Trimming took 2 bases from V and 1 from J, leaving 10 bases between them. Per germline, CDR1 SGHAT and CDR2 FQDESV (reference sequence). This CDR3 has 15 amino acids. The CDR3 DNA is TGTGCCAGCAGCTTAAGTTTGCCAGGCACAGATACGCAGTATTTT. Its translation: CASSLSLPGTDTQYF.

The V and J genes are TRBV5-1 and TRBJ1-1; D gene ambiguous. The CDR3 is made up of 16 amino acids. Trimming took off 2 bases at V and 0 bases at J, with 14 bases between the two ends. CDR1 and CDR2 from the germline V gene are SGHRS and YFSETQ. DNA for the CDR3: TGCGCCAGCAGCTTCGCCGAAGCAGGCATGAACACTGAAGCTTTCTTT. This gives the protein CASSFAEAGMNTEAFF.

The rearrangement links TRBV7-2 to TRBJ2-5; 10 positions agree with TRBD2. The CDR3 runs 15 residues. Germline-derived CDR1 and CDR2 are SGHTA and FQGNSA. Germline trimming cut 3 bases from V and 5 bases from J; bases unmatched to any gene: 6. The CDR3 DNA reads TGTGCCAGCAGCTTGGTAGCGGGAGGCGGGGAGACCCAGTACTTC. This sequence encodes CASSLVAGGGETQYF.

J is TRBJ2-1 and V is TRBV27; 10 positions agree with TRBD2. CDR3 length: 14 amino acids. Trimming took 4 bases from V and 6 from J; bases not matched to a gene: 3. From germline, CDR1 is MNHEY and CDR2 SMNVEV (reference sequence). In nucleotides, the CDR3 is TGTGCCAGCAGTTCTAGCGGGAGTTTCAATGAGCAGTTCTTC. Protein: CASSSSGSFNEQFF.

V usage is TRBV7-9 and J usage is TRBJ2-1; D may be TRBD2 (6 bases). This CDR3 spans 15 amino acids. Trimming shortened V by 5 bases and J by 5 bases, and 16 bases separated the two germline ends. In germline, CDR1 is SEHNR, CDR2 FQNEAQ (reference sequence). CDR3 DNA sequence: TGTGCCAGCAGCCTTCCGGAGGGCTGGAACAATGAGCAGTTCTTC. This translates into CASSLPEGWNNEQFF.

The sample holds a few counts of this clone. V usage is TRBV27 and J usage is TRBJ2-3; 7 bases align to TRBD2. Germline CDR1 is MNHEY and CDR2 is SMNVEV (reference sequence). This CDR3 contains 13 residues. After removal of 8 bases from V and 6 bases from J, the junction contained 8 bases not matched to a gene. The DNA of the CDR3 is TGTGCCAGCCAAATCCGGGGGGTCGATACGCAGTATTTT. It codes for CASQIRGVDTQYF.

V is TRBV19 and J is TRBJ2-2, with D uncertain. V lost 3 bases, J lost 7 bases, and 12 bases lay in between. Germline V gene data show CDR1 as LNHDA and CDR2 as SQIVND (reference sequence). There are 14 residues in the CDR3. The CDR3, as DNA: TGTGCCAGTAGTATCCCACCGACAAACGGGGAGCTGTTTTTT. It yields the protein CASSIPPTNGELFF.

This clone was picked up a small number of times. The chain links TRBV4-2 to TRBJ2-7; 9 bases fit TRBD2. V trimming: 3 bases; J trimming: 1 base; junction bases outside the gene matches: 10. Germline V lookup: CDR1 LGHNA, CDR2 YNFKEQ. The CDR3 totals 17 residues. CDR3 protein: CASSHTFSGSGSYEQYF. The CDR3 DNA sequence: TGTGCCAGCAGCCATACCTTTAGCGGGAGTGGGTCCTACGAGCAGTACTTC.

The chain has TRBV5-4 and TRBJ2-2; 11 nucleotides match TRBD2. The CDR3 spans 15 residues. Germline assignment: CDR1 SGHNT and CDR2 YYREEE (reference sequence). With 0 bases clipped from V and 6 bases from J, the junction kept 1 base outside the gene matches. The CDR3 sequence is CASSLELAGAGELFF. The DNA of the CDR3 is TGTGCCAGCAGCTTGGAACTAGCGGGAGCCGGGGAGCTGTTTTTT.

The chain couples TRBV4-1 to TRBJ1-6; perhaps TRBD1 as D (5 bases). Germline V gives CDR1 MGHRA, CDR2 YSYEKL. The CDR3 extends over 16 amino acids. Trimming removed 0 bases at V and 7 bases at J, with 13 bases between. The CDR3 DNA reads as TGCGCCAGCAGCCAAGAGGGGGGTCGTTTCAATTCACCCCTCCACTTT. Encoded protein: CASSQEGGRFNSPLHF.

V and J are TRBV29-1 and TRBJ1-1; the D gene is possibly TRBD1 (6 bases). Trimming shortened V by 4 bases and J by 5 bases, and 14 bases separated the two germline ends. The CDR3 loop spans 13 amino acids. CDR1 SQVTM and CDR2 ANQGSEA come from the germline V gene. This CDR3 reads CSVGLTGLTEAFF. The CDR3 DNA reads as TGCAGCGTTGGCCTTACAGGGCTGACTGAAGCTTTCTTT.

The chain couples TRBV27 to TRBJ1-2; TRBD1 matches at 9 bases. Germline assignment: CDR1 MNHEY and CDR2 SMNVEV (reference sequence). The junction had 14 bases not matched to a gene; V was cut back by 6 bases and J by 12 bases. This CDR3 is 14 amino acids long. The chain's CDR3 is CASSPGDRAGKNTF. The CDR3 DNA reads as TGTGCCAGCAGCCCCGGGGACAGGGCGGGAAAGAACACCTTC.

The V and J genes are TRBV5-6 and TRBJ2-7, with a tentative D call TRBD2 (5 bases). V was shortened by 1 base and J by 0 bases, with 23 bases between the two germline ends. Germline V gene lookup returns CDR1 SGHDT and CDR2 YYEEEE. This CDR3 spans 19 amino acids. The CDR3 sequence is CASSLSGWLAKALSYEQYF. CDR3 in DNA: TGTGCCAGCAGCTTGAGCGGCTGGTTGGCGAAGGCCCTCTCCTACGAGCAGTACTTC.

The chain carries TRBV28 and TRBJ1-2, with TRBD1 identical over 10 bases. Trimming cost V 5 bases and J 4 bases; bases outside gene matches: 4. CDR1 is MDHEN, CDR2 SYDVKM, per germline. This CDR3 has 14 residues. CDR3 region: CASSPTGGSYGYTF. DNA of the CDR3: TGTGCCAGCAGTCCGACAGGGGGCTCCTATGGCTACACCTTC.

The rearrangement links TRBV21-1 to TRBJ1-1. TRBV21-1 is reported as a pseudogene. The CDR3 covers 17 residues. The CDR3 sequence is CASAPGIVDPTIGGAFF. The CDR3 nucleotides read TGTGCCAGCGCCCCGGGCATCGTCGATCCGACGATCGGGGGGGCTTTCTTT.

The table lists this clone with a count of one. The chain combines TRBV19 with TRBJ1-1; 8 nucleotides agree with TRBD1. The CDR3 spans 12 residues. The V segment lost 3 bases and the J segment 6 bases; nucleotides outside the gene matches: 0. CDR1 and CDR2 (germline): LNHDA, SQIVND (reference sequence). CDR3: CASSMDRAEAFF. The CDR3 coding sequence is TGTGCCAGTAGTATGGACAGGGCTGAAGCTTTCTTT.

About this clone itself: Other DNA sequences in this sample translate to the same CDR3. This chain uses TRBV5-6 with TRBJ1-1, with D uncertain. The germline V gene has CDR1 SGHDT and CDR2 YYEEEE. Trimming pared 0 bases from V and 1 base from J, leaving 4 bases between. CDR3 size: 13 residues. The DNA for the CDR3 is TGTGCCAGCAGCTTGGACAGGAACACTGAAGCTTTCTTT. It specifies CASSLDRNTEAFF. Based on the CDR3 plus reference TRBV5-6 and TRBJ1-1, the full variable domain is DAGVTQSPTHLIKTRGQQVTLRCSPKSGHDTVSWYQQALGQGPQFIFQYYEEEERQRGNFPDRFSGHQFPNYSSELNVNALLLGDSALYLCASSLDRNTEAFFGQGTRLTVV.

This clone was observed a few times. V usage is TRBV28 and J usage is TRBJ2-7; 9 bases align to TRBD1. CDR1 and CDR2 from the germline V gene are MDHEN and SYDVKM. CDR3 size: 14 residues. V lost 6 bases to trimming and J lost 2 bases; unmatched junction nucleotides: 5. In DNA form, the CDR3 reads TGTGCCAGCAGCCACAGGGGGCTCACCTACGAGCAGTACTTC. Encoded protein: CASSHRGLTYEQYF. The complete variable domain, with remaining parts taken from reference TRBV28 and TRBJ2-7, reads DVKVTQSSRYLVKRTGEKVFLECVQDMDHENMFWYRQDPGLGLRLIYFSYDVKMKEKGDIPEGYSVSREKKERFSLILESASTNQTSMYLCASSHRGLTYEQYFGPGTRLTVT.

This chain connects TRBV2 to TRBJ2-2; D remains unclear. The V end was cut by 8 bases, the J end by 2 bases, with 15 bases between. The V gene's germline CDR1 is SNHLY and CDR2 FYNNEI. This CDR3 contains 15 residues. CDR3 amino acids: CASLSTSGNTGELFF. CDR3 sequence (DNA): TGTGCCAGCCTATCCACCTCGGGTAACACCGGGGAGCTGTTTTTT.

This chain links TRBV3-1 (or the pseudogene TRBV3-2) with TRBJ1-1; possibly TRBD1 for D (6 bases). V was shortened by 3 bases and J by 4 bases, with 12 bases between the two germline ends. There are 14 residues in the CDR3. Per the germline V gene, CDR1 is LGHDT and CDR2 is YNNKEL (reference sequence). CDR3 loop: CASSHLGTSTEAFF. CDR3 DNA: TGTGCCAGCAGCCACCTCGGGACATCCACTGAAGCTTTCTTT.

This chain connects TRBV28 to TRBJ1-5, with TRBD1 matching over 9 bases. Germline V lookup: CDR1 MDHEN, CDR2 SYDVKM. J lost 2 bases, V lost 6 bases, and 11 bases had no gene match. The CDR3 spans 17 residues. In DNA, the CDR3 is TGTGCCAGCAGACTTAGACAGGGGGTTTATGGCAATCAGCCCCAGCATTTT. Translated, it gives CASRLRQGVYGNQPQHF.

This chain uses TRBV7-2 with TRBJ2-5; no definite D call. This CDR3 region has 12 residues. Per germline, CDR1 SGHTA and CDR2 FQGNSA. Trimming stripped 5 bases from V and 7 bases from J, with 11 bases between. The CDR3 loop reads CASSPQERTQYF. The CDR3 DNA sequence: TGTGCCAGCAGCCCCCAGGAAAGGACCCAGTACTTC.

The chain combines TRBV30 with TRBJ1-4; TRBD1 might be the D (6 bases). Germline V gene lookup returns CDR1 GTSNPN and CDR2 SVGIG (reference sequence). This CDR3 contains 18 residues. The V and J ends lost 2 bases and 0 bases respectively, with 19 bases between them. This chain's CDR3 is CAWSWPGASFATNEKLFF. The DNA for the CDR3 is TGTGCCTGGAGTTGGCCAGGGGCCTCGTTTGCAACTAATGAAAAACTGTTTTTT.

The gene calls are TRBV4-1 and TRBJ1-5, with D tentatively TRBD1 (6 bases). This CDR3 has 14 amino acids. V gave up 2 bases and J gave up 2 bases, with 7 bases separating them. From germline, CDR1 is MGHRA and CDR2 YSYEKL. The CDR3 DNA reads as TGCGCCAGCAGCCAAACAGGGCGCAATCAGCCCCAGCATTTT. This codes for CASSQTGRNQPQHF.

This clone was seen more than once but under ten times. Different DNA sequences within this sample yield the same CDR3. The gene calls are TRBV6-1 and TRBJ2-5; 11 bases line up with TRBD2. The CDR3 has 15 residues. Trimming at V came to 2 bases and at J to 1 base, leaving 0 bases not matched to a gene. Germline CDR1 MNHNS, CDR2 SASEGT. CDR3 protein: CASSELAGGQETQYF. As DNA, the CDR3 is TGTGCCAGCAGTGAACTAGCGGGGGGCCAAGAGACCCAGTACTTC.

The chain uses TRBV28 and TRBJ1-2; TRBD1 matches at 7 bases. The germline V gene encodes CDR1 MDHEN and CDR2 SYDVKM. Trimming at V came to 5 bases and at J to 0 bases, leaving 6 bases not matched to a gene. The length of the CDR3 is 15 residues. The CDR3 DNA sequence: TGTGCCAGCAGTGCAGGACAGGAGACTAACTATGGCTACACCTTC. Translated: CASSAGQETNYGYTF.

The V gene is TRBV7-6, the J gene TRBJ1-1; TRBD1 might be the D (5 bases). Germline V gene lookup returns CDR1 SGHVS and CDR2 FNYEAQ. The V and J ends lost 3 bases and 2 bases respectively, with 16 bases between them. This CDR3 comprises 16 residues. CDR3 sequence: CASSFVLGRENTEAFF. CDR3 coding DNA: TGTGCCAGCAGCTTCGTTTTAGGCAGGGAAAACACTGAAGCTTTCTTT.

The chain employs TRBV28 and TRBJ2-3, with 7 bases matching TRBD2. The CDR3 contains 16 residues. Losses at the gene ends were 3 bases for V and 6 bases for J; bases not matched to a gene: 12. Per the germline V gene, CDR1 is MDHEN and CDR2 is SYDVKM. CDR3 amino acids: CASSFPDAGAGDTQYF. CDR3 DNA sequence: TGTGCCAGCAGTTTCCCTGACGCGGGAGCTGGGGATACGCAGTATTTT.